This T cell receptor (beta chain) appears in the sequencing data of a study of early T cells in non-severe SARS-CoV-2 infection. The CDR3 sequence is 14 residues long. V was cut by 3 bases and J by 2 bases, with 9 bases left in between. TCRdb reprocessed the 5' RACE reads with MiXCR, giving one entry per CDR3 protein. Here the sample spans tens of thousands of distinct CDR3 sequences, around 9.3% being singletons. This clonotype occurred once. This TCR came from an adult who was a healthcare worker with PCR-confirmed SARS-CoV-2 infection or an uninfected control (not recorded which). Sequencing was performed on whole blood. The chain links TRBV12-3 or TRBV12-4 to TRBJ2-3; D remains ambiguous. The CDR3 sequence: CASSFLQITDTQYF. CDR3 sequence (DNA): TGTGCCAGCAGTTTTCTACAGATCACAGATACGCAGTATTTT.